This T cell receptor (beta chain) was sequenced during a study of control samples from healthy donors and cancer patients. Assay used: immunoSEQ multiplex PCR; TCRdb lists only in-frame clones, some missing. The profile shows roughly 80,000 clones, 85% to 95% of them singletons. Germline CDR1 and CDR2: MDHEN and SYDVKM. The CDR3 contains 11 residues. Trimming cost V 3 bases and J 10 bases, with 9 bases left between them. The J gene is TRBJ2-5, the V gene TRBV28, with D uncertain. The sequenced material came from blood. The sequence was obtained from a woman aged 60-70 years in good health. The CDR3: CASSLSGFQYF. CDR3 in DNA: TGTGCCAGCAGTTTGTCGGGTTTCCAGTACTTC.